Listed below are T cell receptor beta chains from one sample, sequenced in a study of cytomegalovirus exposure and HLA in healthy donors. Repertoires were generated with immunoSEQ multiplex PCR, while TCRdb's copy carries only in-frame clones and drops some. Found here are about 180,000 clones, 70% to 90% of them singletons; the top ten hold about 2.2%. The sample comprised PBMCs. The receptors originated from a woman aged 30 to 39 in good health and CMV-seronegative. Both conserved end residues are trimmed from each CDR3. The D gene is left open where the match is weak.

ASSSLADSLTDTQY	.	TRBV10-2
ASSWTSGYNEQF	TRBD2	TRBV11-2
ASSPQTGKNSPLH	TRBD1	TRBV9
ASSLGQGGPARQPQH	.	TRBV28
ASSASGTELNSPLH	TRBD1	TRBV7-2
ASSQDTLAGLPRQF	TRBD2	TRBV4-3
ASSQVRLAVYNEQF	TRBD2	TRBV4-1
ASSVGQGALEQY	TRBD1	TRBV9
ASSQARGSYNSPLH	.	TRBV4-3
ASSLLRGGGLTDTQY	TRBD2	TRBV7-9